This T cell receptor (beta chain) was documented in a study of blood T cell repertoires in COVID-19. Here immunoSEQ multiplex PCR was the method, and the copy in TCRdb shows in-frame clones only, minus some. The repertoire holds about 300,000 clones, with over 80% as singletons. The clonotype originates from a woman aged 45-65 years with COVID-19, enrolled during active disease. The sequencing input was peripheral blood.

The CDR3 coding sequence is TGTGCCAGCAGCTTAGCTAGGGGCGAGCAGTACTTC. Protein sequence: CASSLARGEQYF. The J gene is TRBJ2-7, the V gene TRBV7-2, with D possibly TRBD1 on 5 matching bases. The CDR3 has 12 residues. Germline CDR1 and CDR2: SGHTA and FQGNSA. V lost 0 bases and J lost 6, with 6 bases in between.